This TCR beta chain came from a study of T cell responses to AZD1222 COVID-19 vaccine. Study background: Pooling of second doses given at about 4 or about 12 weeks was done. Whole-study results and caveats: Clonal diversity may have been underestimated, and the donors were mostly white British, with more females than males. An increase in Spike-specific TCR breadth and depth was observed after two AZD1222 doses.

This table comes from immunoSEQ multiplex PCR, and its TCRdb copy is limited to in-frame clones, with some not included. Of about 100,000 clones in the sample, roughly 87% were seen once. Germline values: CDR1 SNHLY, CDR2 FYNNEI. The ends lost 2 bases at V and 5 bases at J; junction bases unmatched: 14. The CDR3 spans 20 residues. As for this clone: Its matching antigen is unknown.

The specimen was peripheral blood, collected on day 0 of AZD1222 vaccination. The TCR comes from an adult in good health. The rearrangement uses TRBV2 and TRBJ2-3; 15 bases line up with TRBD2. The CDR3 DNA follows: TGTGCCAGCAGTGAAAGTGGGACTAGCGGGAGGTGTGGGTGGGGAGATACGCAGTATTTT. Its protein product is CASSESGTSGRCGWGDTQYF.